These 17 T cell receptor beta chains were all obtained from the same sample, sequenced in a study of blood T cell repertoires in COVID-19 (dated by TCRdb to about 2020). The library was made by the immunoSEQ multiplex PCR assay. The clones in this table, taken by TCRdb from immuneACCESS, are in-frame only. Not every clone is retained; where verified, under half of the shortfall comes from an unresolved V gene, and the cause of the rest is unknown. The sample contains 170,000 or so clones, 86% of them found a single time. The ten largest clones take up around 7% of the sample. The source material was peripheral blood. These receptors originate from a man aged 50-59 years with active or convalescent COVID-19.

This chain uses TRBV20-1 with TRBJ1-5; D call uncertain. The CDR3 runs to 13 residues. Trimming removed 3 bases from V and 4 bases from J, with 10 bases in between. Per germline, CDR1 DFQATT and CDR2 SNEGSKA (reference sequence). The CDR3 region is CSASSVFNQPQHF. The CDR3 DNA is TGCAGTGCTAGTTCTGTGTTTAATCAGCCCCAGCATTTT.

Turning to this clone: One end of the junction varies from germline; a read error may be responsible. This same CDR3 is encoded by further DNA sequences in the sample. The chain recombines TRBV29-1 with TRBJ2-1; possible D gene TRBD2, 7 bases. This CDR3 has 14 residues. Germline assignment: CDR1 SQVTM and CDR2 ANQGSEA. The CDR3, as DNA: TGTAGCACCACCGGGACACAGGGAGGGAATGAGCAGTTCTTC. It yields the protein CSTTGTQGGNEQFF.

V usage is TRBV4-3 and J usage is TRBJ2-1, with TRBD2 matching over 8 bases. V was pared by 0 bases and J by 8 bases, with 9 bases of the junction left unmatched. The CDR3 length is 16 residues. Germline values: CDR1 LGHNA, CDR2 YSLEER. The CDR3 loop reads CASSQEQAGGVDEQFF. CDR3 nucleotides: TGCGCCAGCAGCCAAGAGCAGGCGGGGGGCGTAGATGAGCAGTTCTTC.

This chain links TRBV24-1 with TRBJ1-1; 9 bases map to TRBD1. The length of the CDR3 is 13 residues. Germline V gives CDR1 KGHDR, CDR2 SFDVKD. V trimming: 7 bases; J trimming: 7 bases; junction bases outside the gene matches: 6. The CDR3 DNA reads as TGTGCCACCAGGGACAGGGGACTAGGTGAAGCTTTCTTT. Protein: CATRDRGLGEAFF.

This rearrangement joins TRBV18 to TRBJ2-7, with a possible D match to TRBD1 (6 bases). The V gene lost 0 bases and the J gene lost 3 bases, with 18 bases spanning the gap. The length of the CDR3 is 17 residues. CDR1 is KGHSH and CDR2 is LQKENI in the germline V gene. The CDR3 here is CASSPPIGQSSHYEQYF. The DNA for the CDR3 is TGTGCCAGCTCACCACCAATAGGACAGTCCTCTCACTACGAGCAGTACTTC.

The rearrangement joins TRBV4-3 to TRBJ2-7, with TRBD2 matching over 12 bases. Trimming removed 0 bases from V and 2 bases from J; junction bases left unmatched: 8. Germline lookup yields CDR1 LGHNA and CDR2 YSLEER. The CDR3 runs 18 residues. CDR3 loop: CASSQDLAGGPIAYEQYF. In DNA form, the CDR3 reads TGCGCCAGCAGCCAAGACCTAGCGGGGGGGCCTATCGCCTACGAGCAGTACTTC.

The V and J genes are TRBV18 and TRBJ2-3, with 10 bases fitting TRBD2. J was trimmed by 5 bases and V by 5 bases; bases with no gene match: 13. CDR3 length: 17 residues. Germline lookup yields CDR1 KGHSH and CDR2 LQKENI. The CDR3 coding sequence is TGTGCCAGCTCATCAGAGGTCCTAGCGGGAGTCGGAGATACGCAGTATTTT. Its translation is CASSSEVLAGVGDTQYF.

For the CDR3, the DNA is TGTGCCACCAGCACCCTCGGACTAGTTGGCGATGAGCAGTTCTTC. Its translation: CATSTLGLVGDEQFF. The rearrangement links TRBV15 to TRBJ2-1, with 7 bases that match TRBD2. The CDR3 length is 15 residues. CDR1 is LNHNV, CDR2 YYDKDF, per germline (reference sequence). V trimming: 4 bases; J trimming: 8 bases; junction bases outside the gene matches: 11.

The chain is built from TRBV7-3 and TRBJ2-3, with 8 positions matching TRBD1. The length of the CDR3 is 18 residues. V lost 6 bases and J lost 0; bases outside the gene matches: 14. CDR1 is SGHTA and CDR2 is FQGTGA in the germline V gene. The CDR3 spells CASRLQGQGARSTDTQYF. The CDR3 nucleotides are TGTGCCAGCAGGCTACAAGGCCAGGGGGCCCGTAGCACAGATACGCAGTATTTT.

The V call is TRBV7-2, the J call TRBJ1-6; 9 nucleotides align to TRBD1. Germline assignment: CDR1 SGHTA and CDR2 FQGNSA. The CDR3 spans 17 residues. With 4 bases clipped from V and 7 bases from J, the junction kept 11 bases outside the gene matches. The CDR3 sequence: CASSSRGRTGENSPLHF. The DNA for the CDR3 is TGTGCCAGCAGCTCTCGAGGCCGGACAGGGGAGAATTCACCCCTCCACTTT.

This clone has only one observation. The CDR3 nucleotides are TGCGCCAGCAGCCCCTTAGGCGGGAGCTACAATGAGCAGTTCTTC. It yields the protein CASSPLGGSYNEQFF. The chain couples TRBV4-3 to TRBJ2-1; 7 bases line up with TRBD2. Germline V CDR1 and CDR2: LGHNA, YSLEER. CDR3 size: 15 residues. The V segment lost 4 bases and the J segment 3 bases; nucleotides outside the gene matches: 6.

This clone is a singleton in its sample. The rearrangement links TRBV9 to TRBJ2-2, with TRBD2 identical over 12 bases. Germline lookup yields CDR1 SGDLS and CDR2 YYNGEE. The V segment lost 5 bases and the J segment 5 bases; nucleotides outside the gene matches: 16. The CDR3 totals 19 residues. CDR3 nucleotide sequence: TGTGCCAGCAGTGCTAAGTCTAGCGGGGGGGCCGGATGGACCGGGGAGCTGTTTTTT. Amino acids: CASSAKSSGGAGWTGELFF.

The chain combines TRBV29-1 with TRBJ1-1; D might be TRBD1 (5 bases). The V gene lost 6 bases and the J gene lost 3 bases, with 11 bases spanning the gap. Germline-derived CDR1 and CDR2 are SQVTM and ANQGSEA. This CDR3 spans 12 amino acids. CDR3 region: CSVQGLDTEAFF. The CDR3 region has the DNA TGCAGCGTCCAGGGCTTGGACACTGAAGCTTTCTTT.

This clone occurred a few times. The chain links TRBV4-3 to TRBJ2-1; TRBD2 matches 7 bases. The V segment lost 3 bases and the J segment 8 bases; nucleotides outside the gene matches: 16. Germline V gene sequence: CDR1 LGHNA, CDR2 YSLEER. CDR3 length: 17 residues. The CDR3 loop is CASSQVGGGGPVDEQFF. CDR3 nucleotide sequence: TGCGCCAGCAGCCAGGTTGGGGGGGGAGGGCCCGTTGATGAGCAGTTCTTC.

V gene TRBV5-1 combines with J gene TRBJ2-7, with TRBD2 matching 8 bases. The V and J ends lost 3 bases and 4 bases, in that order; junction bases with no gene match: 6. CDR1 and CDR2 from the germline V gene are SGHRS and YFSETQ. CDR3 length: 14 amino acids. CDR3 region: CASSSTPGGYEQYF. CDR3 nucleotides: TGCGCCAGCAGCTCCACTCCGGGGGGGTACGAGCAGTACTTC. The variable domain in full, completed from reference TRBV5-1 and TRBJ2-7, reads KAGVTQTPRYLIKTRGQQVTLSCSPISGHRSVSWYQQTPGQGLQFLFEYFSETQRNKGNFPGRFSGRQFSNSRSEMNVSTLELGDSALYLCASSSTPGGYEQYFGPGTRLTVT.

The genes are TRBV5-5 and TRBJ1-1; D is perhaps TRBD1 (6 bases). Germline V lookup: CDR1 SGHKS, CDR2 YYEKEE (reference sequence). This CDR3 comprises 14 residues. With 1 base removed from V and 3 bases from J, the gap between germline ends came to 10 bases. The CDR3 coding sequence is TGTGCCAGCAGCTTGCAGGGGCGGGACACTGAAGCTTTCTTT. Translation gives CASSLQGRDTEAFF. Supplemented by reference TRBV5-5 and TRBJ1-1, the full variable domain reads DAGVTQSPTHLIKTRGQQVTLRCSPISGHKSVSWYQQVLGQGPQFIFQYYEKEERGRGNFPDRFSARQFPNYSSELNVNALLLGDSALYLCASSLQGRDTEAFFGQGTRLTVV.

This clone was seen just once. This CDR3 is CASSLVRGLASKETQYF. The CDR3 DNA sequence: TGCGCCAGCAGCTTGGTGCGGGGACTAGCGAGTAAAGAGACCCAGTACTTC. This chain connects TRBV5-1 to TRBJ2-5; TRBD2 matches at 10 bases. The CDR3 has 17 amino acids. Germline values: CDR1 SGHRS, CDR2 YFSETQ. The V gene end was trimmed by 0 bases and the J gene end by 3 bases; junction bases not matched to a gene: 8.